These T cell receptor beta chains were read from a single sample in a study of cytomegalovirus exposure and HLA in healthy donors. Clones were sequenced by immunoSEQ multiplex PCR, and TCRdb holds only the in-frame ones, with some missing. Here the sample spans under 250,000 clones, roughly 84% being singletons. Sequencing was carried out using PBMCs. These receptors were taken from a girl under 10 years old in good health and CMV-seronegative. CDR3s include the opening cysteine and the closing phenylalanine or tryptophan. A D gene is named only where the DNA matches it firmly.

length | J | D | V | DNA | CDR3
15 | TRBJ1-3 | NA | TRBV6-5 | TGTGCCAGCAGTCCCCGGCGGGGATCTGGAAACACCATATATTTT | CASSPRRGSGNTIYF
13 | TRBJ2-5 | TRBD1 | TRBV6-1 | TGTGCCAGCAGAGGGACAGGGCAAGAGACCCAGTACTTC | CASRGTGQETQYF
16 | TRBJ1-1 | NA | TRBV11-2 | TGTGCCGGGAGTGGGTATCCAGGTGGGAAAAACACTGAAGCTTTCTTT | CAGSGYPGGKNTEAFF
15 | TRBJ1-5 | TRBD1 | TRBV19 | TGTGCCAGTAGCCCAAAGGGGGCCGTGAATCAGCCCCAGCATTTT | CASSPKGAVNQPQHF
16 | TRBJ2-7 | TRBD2 | TRBV28 | TGTGCCAGCAGTCGAGCCGGACTAGCGGGAGCCTACGAGCAGTACTTC | CASSRAGLAGAYEQYF
14 | TRBJ1-5 | TRBD1 | TRBV4-1 | TGCGCCAGCAGCCCCGGACAGGTCAATCAGCCCCAGCATTTT | CASSPGQVNQPQHF
12 | TRBJ1-2 | NA | TRBV29-1 | TGCAGCGTTGGGGGACTAAACTATGGCTACACCTTC | CSVGGLNYGYTF
15 | TRBJ2-7 | TRBD2 | TRBV7-9 | TGTGCCAGCAGCTTCTTTAGCGGGAGCTCCTACGAGCAGTACTTC | CASSFFSGSSYEQYF
15 | TRBJ1-1 | NA | TRBV9 | TGTGCCAGCAGCGCCAGGGAACAGTTCTACACTGAAGCTTTCTTT | CASSAREQFYTEAFF
14 | TRBJ2-1 | TRBD2 | TRBV29-1 | TGCAGCGTTGACCGACTAGCGGTCGACAATGAGCAGTTCTTC | CSVDRLAVDNEQFF